This record concerns one TCR beta chain sequence. What it binds is unknown. Sorted naive CD8 T cells were those defined as CD8+CD4-CCR7+CD45RA+. V lost 6 bases and J lost 1, with 15 bases in between. The CDR3 totals 15 residues. The germline CDR1 and CDR2 sequences are MDHEN and SYDVKM. The sample belongs to a study of molecular identifiers for immune sequencing clone quantification. Findings and limits, study-wide: Spiked Jurkat TCR RNA from one cell was reportedly detectable among 950,000 to 1,000,000 naive cells.

TCRdb ran MiXCR on the PCR reads and lists one entry per CDR3 protein. The top ten clones hold 0.85% of a sample with hundreds of thousands of distinct CDR3 sequences, about 20% of them seen once. This clonotype was sampled from a human donor in good health. Some libraries in this study had Jurkat cell RNA spiked in. The V call is TRBV28, the J call TRBJ1-1; D remains unclear. Sequenced sample: naive CD8+ T cells from blood, with Jurkat cell RNA spiked in. Specified subset: FACS-sorted CD8+CD4-CCR7+CD45RA+ naive T cells. The CDR3 DNA sequence: TGTGCCAGCAGCACTCCTCGACAAGCGAACACTGAAGCTTTCTTT. Its translation is CASSTPRQANTEAFF.